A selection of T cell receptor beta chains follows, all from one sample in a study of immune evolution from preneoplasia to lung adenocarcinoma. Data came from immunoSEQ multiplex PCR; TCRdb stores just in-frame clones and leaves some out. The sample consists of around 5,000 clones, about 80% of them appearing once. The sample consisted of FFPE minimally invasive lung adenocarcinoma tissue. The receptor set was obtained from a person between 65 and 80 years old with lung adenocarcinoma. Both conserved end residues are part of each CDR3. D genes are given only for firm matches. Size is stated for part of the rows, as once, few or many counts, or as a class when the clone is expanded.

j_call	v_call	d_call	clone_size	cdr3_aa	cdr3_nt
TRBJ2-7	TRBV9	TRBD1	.	CASSVDPGQGGYEQYF	TGTGCCAGCAGCGTAGACCCGGGACAGGGGGGCTACGAGCAGTACTTC
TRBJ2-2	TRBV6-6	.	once	CASSYKGGLNTGELFF	TGTGCCAGCAGTTACAAGGGCGGGCTGAACACCGGGGAGCTGTTTTTT
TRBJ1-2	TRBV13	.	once	CASSFRRQDGYTF	TGTGCCAGCAGCTTTCGGAGACAGGATGGCTACACCTTC
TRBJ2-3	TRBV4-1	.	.	CASSPGASTDTQYF	TGCGCCAGCAGCCCGGGGGCGAGCACAGATACGCAGTATTTT
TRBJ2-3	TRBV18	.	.	CASSPPGVDTQYF	TGTGCCAGCTCACCACCAGGTGTAGATACGCAGTATTTT
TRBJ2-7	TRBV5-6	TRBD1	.	CASSFSGTGSYEQYF	TGTGCCAGCAGCTTCTCCGGGACAGGTTCCTACGAGCAGTACTTC
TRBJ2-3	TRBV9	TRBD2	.	CASSDLGGDSDTQYF	TGTGCCAGCAGCGATCTCGGGGGGGATTCAGATACGCAGTATTTT
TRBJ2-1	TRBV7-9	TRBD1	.	CASSLQGAEQFF	TGTGCCAGCAGCTTACAGGGGGCGGAGCAGTTCTTC
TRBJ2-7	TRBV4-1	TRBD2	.	CASSQGLAGSPSYEQYF	TGCGCCAGCAGCCAAGGACTAGCGGGATCACCATCCTACGAGCAGTACTTC
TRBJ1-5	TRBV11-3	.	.	CASSSGLGSQPQHF	TGTGCCAGCAGCTCGGGTTTGGGGAGTCAGCCCCAGCATTTT
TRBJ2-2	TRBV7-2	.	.	CASSLDVSTGELFF	TGTGCCAGCAGCTTAGACGTGAGCACCGGGGAGCTGTTTTTT
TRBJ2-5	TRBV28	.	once	CASSPARRGLQETQYF	TGTGCCAGCAGCCCTGCAAGGCGGGGGCTCCAAGAGACCCAGTACTTC
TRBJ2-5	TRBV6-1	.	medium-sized	CASTGTGETQYF	TGTGCCAGCACCGGAACGGGGGAGACCCAGTACTTC
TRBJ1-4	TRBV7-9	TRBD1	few	CASSLVGTDEKLFF	TGTGCCAGCAGCTTAGTAGGGACAGACGAAAAACTGTTTTTT
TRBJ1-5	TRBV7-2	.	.	CASSLEKFGPQHF	TGTGCCAGCAGCTTAGAAAAATTCGGGCCCCAGCATTTT
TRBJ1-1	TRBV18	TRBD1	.	CASSPLEGQVNTEAFF	TGTGCCAGCTCACCACTCGAGGGACAGGTTAACACTGAAGCTTTCTTT
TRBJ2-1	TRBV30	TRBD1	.	CAWSEAGTGDYNEQFF	TGTGCCTGGAGTGAGGCCGGGACAGGGGACTACAATGAGCAGTTCTTC
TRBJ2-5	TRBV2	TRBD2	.	CASSLEGGGETQYF	TGTGCCAGCAGTTTAGAGGGCGGGGGGGAGACCCAGTACTTC
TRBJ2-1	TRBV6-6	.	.	CASAGAGSYNEQFF	TGTGCCAGTGCCGGGGCAGGCTCCTACAATGAGCAGTTCTTC
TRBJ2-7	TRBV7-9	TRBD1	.	CASSPVDREYEQYF	TGTGCCAGCAGCCCGGTTGACAGGGAATACGAGCAGTACTTC
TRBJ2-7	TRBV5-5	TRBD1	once	CASSFQQGIHEQYF	TGTGCCAGCAGCTTTCAACAGGGGATCCACGAGCAGTACTTC
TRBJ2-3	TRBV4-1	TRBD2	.	CASSQGGLAGGWTDTQYF	TGCGCCAGCAGCCAAGGTGGACTAGCGGGGGGGTGGACCGATACGCAGTATTTT
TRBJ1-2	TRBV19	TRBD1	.	CASSIGGQGGSGYTF	TGTGCCAGTAGTATAGGTGGACAGGGAGGTTCTGGCTACACCTTC
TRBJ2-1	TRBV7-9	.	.	CASRDGEGQQFF	TGTGCCAGCAGGGATGGTGAGGGCCAGCAGTTCTTC
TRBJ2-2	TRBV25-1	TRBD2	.	CAGGELYTGELFF	TGTGCCGGGGGGGAGCTGTATACCGGGGAGCTGTTTTTT